Below, 27 T cell receptor beta chains from the same sample are listed, as sequenced in a study of T cells in Graves' hyperthyroidism and ophthalmopathy. The CDR3 regions of TCR beta were amplified from RNA transcripts. Primed by the HTBI set, a first-round RT-PCR was run on the TCR CDR3. A single record per CDR3 protein comes from TCRdb applying MiXCR to the multiplex PCR reads. The sample includes approximately 530,000 distinct CDR3 sequences, 20% seen only once; the top ten take 40% to 50%. Sample: blood. The source is a man aged 35-49 years with Graves' ophthalmopathy.

This clonotype was counted ten times or more. CDR3 sequence reads: CASSLGGRPRNTDTQYF. CDR3 in DNA: TGTGCCAGCAGTCTCGGCGGGAGGCCCCGGAATACAGATACGCAGTATTTT. The rearrangement joins TRBV6-1 to TRBJ2-3; 8 bases agree with TRBD2. CDR3 size: 17 residues. Trimming cost V 5 bases and J 3 bases; bases outside gene matches: 13. Germline V CDR1 and CDR2: MNHNS, SASEGT.

For this clonotype: One end of the junction does not line up with germline, which may come from a read error. This chain connects TRBV12-3 or TRBV12-4 to TRBJ2-2; a possible D gene is TRBD2 (6 bases). The CDR3 totals 13 residues. CDR3 nucleotide sequence: TGTGCCAGCAGAAACAAGGGTTGGGGGGAGCTGTCTTTT. It translates to CASRNKGWGELSF.

This clonotype was detected ten times or more. J is TRBJ2-7 and V is TRBV20-1; D is unclear. Trimming took 7 bases from V and 0 from J, leaving 13 bases between them. The germline gives CDR1 DFQATT, CDR2 SNEGSKA (reference sequence). This CDR3 comprises 13 residues. The CDR3 DNA sequence: TGCAGTGTGATTGGGCTGTCCTCCTACGAGCAGTACTTC. Translation gives CSVIGLSSYEQYF.

V gene TRBV11-2 combines with J gene TRBJ1-2, with a tentative D call TRBD1 (5 bases). V lost 4 bases, J lost 5 bases, and 20 bases lay in between. Germline CDR1 is SGHAT and CDR2 is FQNNGV. The CDR3 totals 16 residues. This CDR3 reads CASSSTGTAEFYGYTF. CDR3 bases: TGTGCCAGCAGCTCTACCGGGACGGCTGAATTTTATGGCTACACCTTC.

J is TRBJ2-2 and V is TRBV5-6; no clear D gene. Trimming shortened V by 4 bases and J by 8 bases, and 12 bases separated the two germline ends. This CDR3 comprises 13 residues. Germline V lookup: CDR1 SGHDT, CDR2 YYEEEE. CDR3 sequence reads: CASSPNTWGELFF. CDR3 nucleotide sequence: TGTGCCAGCAGCCCAAATACGTGGGGGGAGCTGTTTTTT.

The V call is TRBV5-1, the J call TRBJ2-1, with D maybe TRBD2 (5 bases). The V end was cut by 0 bases, the J end by 8 bases, with 12 bases between. The CDR3 sequence is 14 residues long. CDR1 is SGHRS and CDR2 is YFSETQ in the germline V gene. DNA of the CDR3: TGCGCCAGCAGCTTGGCGATTAGCGAAGATGAGCAGTTCTTC. Translation gives CASSLAISEDEQFF.

In this sample, this clonotype turned up many times. The chain joins TRBV7-8 to TRBJ2-7, with 9 bases identical to TRBD1. The CDR3 has 14 amino acids. Germline-derived CDR1 and CDR2 are SGHVS and FQNEAQ. The trim removed 5 bases at V and 4 bases at J, leaving 6 bases unmatched. CDR3 in DNA: TGTGCCAGCAGCCAGTCCGGACAGGGGTACGAGCAGTACTTC. Protein sequence: CASSQSGQGYEQYF.

This clonotype has ten or more counts. The rearrangement links TRBV3-1 to TRBJ1-6; D call uncertain. The CDR3 extends over 13 amino acids. The ends were cut back, 1 base at V and 9 bases at J, with 7 bases in the middle. In germline, CDR1 is LGHDT, CDR2 YNNKEL (reference sequence). DNA of the CDR3: TGTGCCAGCAGCCAAGCGGTGGTTTCACCCCTCCACTTT. Translating it yields CASSQAVVSPLHF.

This chain uses TRBV6-2 or TRBV6-3 with TRBJ1-6; unclear D gene. This CDR3 is 14 amino acids long. Trimming took off 2 bases at V and 10 bases at J, with 12 bases between the two ends. CDR1 is MNHEY and CDR2 is SVGEGT in the germline V gene. CDR3 nucleotide sequence: TGTGCCAGCAGTTACGGTAGGGTCGGGTCACCCCTCCACTTT. Translation gives CASSYGRVGSPLHF.

This clonotype was observed a handful of times. It may be a read error: a sequence one base away is much more abundant. This rearrangement joins TRBV6-1 to TRBJ2-2, with 7 positions matching TRBD2. The germline V gene encodes CDR1 MNHNS and CDR2 SASEGT. The ends lost 5 bases at V and 5 bases at J; junction bases unmatched: 17. The CDR3 is 18 residues long. The CDR3 loop reads CASSPSQWRELATGELFF. The CDR3, as DNA: TGTGCCAGCAGTCCCAGTCAGTGGCGGGAGTTAGCTACCGGGGAGCTGTTTTTT.

This clonotype was seen many times. The chain links TRBV12-3 or TRBV12-4 to TRBJ2-2, with no clear D. V lost 3 bases and J 0 bases, leaving 8 bases between the germline ends. This CDR3 spans 15 amino acids. In nucleotides, the CDR3 is TGTGCCAGCAGTTTTCGCAGACCGAACACCGGGGAGCTGTTTTTT. It specifies CASSFRRPNTGELFF.

This chain uses TRBV6-2 or TRBV6-3 with TRBJ2-1, with 10 positions matching TRBD1. V gave up 0 bases and J gave up 2 bases; unmatched junction bases: 10. Per germline, CDR1 MNHEY and CDR2 SVGEGT. This CDR3 spans 19 amino acids. This CDR3 reads CASSYSRGQGRRAYNEQFF. The CDR3 DNA is TGTGCCAGCAGTTACTCGAGGGGACAGGGGAGGAGGGCCTACAATGAGCAGTTCTTC.

V and J are TRBV4-1 and TRBJ2-5; D may be TRBD2 (5 bases). Trimming cost V 2 bases and J 3 bases, with 10 bases left between them. CDR3 length equals 14 residues. Germline V CDR1 and CDR2: MGHRA, YSYEKL. CDR3 residues: CASSQPGLEETQYF. CDR3 sequence (DNA): TGCGCCAGCAGCCAACCCGGACTGGAAGAGACCCAGTACTTC.

The chain employs TRBV6-1 and TRBJ2-3; 10 bases match TRBD2. Germline V gene sequence: CDR1 MNHNS, CDR2 SASEGT. The V segment lost 5 bases and the J segment 6 bases; nucleotides outside the gene matches: 11. This CDR3 contains 16 residues. The CDR3 nucleotides are TGTGCCAGCAGTTCTATCAAAGCGGGAGGGACGGATACGCAGTATTTT. Its protein is CASSSIKAGGTDTQYF.

This clonotype has a handful of counts. CDR3 sequence reads: CAWRKPGTGELFF. In DNA form, the CDR3 reads TGTGCCTGGAGGAAGCCTGGCACCGGGGAGCTGTTTTTT. The chain joins TRBV30 to TRBJ2-2; no definite D call. CDR3 length: 13 amino acids. CDR1 and CDR2 (germline): GTSNPN, SVGIG (reference sequence). Trimming removed 3 bases from V and 4 bases from J, with 9 bases in between.

The V gene is TRBV4-1, the J gene TRBJ2-7, with 8 bases lining up with TRBD2. Germline assignment: CDR1 MGHRA and CDR2 YSYEKL. The J segment lost 0 bases and the V segment lost 8 bases, leaving 9 bases of the junction unmatched. This CDR3 is 15 amino acids long. CDR3 in amino acids: CASQKGLAGSYEQYF. CDR3 nucleotides: TGCGCCAGCCAAAAAGGGCTAGCGGGCTCCTACGAGCAGTACTTC.

This clonotype has ten or more counts. The chain combines TRBV5-1 with TRBJ2-7; 12 bases are shared with TRBD2. This CDR3 has 17 residues. V was clipped by 7 bases and J by 0 bases; unmatched bases: 11. CDR1 SGHRS and CDR2 YFSETQ come from the germline V gene. In DNA, the CDR3 is TGCGCCAGCGGGGACGGGAAGGGACTAGCGGGCTCCTACGAGCAGTACTTC. Encoded protein: CASGDGKGLAGSYEQYF.

The V gene is TRBV6-2 or TRBV6-3, the J gene TRBJ2-3; 9 nucleotides align to TRBD2. Germline V gives CDR1 MNHEY, CDR2 SVGEGT. J lost 2 bases, V lost 6 bases, and 6 bases had no gene match. The CDR3 has 15 residues. The CDR3 loop is CASSQLAGFTDTQYF. CDR3 sequence (DNA): TGTGCCAGCAGCCAACTAGCGGGTTTCACAGATACGCAGTATTTT.

Many counts were recorded for this clonotype. The chain couples TRBV7-8 to TRBJ2-5; 10 bases match TRBD2. Germline-derived CDR1 and CDR2 are SGHVS and FQNEAQ. J was trimmed by 3 bases and V by 2 bases; bases with no gene match: 6. CDR3 length: 16 residues. CDR3 sequence reads: CASSLFLLAGEETQYF. The CDR3 DNA is TGTGCCAGCAGCTTATTCCTCCTAGCGGGAGAAGAGACCCAGTACTTC.

The sample holds many counts of this clonotype. The chain couples TRBV20-1 to TRBJ2-2, with 8 positions matching TRBD1. CDR1 is DFQATT and CDR2 is SNEGSKA in the germline V gene (reference sequence). V dropped 2 bases and J dropped 4; count of bases not matched to a gene: 6. The CDR3 loop spans 15 amino acids. CDR3 sequence reads: CSARTGGIVTGELFF. DNA of the CDR3: TGCAGTGCTAGAACAGGGGGTATAGTCACCGGGGAGCTGTTTTTT.

This chain uses TRBV29-1 with TRBJ1-2; D call uncertain. Germline CDR1 is SQVTM and CDR2 is ANQGSEA. The CDR3 covers 13 residues. V was cut by 7 bases and J by 4 bases, with 16 bases left in between. CDR3 sequence reads: CSADGQAPYGYTF. The CDR3 DNA reads TGCAGCGCCGACGGGCAGGCCCCCTATGGCTACACCTTC.

This clonotype has only a few counts. This chain uses TRBV4-3 with TRBJ2-1, with unresolved D. V gave up 4 bases and J gave up 0 bases, with 13 bases separating them. The CDR3 is 16 amino acids. CDR1 LGHNA and CDR2 YSLEER come from the germline V gene. The CDR3 DNA sequence: TGCGCCAGCAGCCTAAAACCCGTTAGCTCCTACAATGAGCAGTTCTTC. This sequence encodes CASSLKPVSSYNEQFF.

The V gene is TRBV12-3 or TRBV12-4, the J gene TRBJ2-2, with a possible D match to TRBD2 (5 bases). The CDR3 sequence is 15 residues long. Trimming cost V 5 bases and J 1 base, with 11 bases left between them. CDR3 region: CASSRTRMNTGELFF. For the CDR3, the DNA is TGTGCCAGCAGTCGTACTAGAATGAACACCGGGGAGCTGTTTTTT.

Many counts were recorded for this clonotype. The V call is TRBV18, the J call TRBJ2-7, with TRBD1 matching 7 bases. This CDR3 is 14 amino acids long. J gave up 4 bases and V 3 bases, and 6 bases lay outside the gene matches. Germline lookup yields CDR1 KGHSH and CDR2 LQKENI. This chain's CDR3 is CASSPDGTAYEQYF. CDR3 nucleotides: TGTGCCAGCTCACCCGACGGGACAGCTTACGAGCAGTACTTC.

Turning to this clonotype: The junction does not match germline at one end; this may be a read error. This chain uses TRBV20-1 with TRBJ2-5, with D perhaps TRBD2 (5 bases). CDR1 is DFQATT, CDR2 SNEGSKA, per germline (reference sequence). The CDR3 runs 14 residues. The DNA of the CDR3 is TGCAGTACTAGATCTTCGACGATCCAAGAGACCCAGTACTTC. Translating gives CSTRSSTIQETQYF.

The chain recombines TRBV6-6 with TRBJ1-1, with D possibly matching TRBD1 (6 bases). The CDR3 totals 14 residues. V was cut by 3 bases and J by 4 bases, with 12 bases left in between. Germline CDR1 MNHNY, CDR2 SVGAGI (reference sequence). The CDR3 sequence: CASSYYRDATEAFF. The CDR3 region has the DNA TGTGCCAGCAGTTATTACAGGGATGCCACTGAAGCTTTCTTT.

This clonotype was recorded at least ten times. V is TRBV7-8 and J is TRBJ2-5; 7 bases agree with TRBD1. The CDR3 extends over 15 amino acids. Germline CDR1 reads SGHVS; CDR2 reads FQNEAQ. V lost 7 bases, J lost 1 base, and 9 bases stayed unmatched. The CDR3 region is CASTRPGQTQETQYF. The CDR3 DNA reads as TGTGCCAGCACGAGACCGGGACAGACCCAAGAGACCCAGTACTTC.